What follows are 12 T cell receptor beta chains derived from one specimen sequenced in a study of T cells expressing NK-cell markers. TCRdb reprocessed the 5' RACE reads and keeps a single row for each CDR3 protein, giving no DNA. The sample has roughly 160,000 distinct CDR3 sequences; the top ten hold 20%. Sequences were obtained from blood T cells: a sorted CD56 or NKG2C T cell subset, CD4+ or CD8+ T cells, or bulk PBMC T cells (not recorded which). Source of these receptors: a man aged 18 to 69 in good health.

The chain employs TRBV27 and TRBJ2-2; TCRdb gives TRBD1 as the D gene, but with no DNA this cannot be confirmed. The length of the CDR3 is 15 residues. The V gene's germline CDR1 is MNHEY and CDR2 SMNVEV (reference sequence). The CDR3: CASSLVDRGTGELFF.

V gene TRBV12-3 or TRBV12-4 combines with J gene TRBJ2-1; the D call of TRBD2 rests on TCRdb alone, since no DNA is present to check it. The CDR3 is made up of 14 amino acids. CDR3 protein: CASIRTSGTNEQFF.

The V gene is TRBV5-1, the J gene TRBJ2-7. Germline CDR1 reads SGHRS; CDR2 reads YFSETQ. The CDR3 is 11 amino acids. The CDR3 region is CASRGSWEQYF.

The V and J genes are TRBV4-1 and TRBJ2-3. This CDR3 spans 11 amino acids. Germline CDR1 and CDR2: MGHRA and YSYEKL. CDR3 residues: CASSIADTQYF.

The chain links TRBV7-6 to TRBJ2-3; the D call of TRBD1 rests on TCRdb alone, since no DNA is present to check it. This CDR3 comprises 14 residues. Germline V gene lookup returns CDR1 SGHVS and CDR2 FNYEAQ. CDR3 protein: CASSSGQITDTQYF.

This CDR3 reads CATSPYLGVLGTGELFF. The chain joins TRBV15 to TRBJ2-2. This CDR3 has 17 residues. The germline CDR1 and CDR2 sequences are LNHNV and YYDKDF (reference sequence).

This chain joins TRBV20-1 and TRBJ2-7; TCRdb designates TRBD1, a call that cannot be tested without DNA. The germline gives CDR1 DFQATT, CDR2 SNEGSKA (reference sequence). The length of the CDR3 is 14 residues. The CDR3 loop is CSAGNYRGLEEQYF.

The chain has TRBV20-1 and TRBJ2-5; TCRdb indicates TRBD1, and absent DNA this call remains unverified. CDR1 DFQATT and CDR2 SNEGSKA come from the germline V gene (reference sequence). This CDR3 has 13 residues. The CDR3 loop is CSARTRLVETQYF.

The CDR3 here is CASSLTGRAFF. The V call is TRBV5-8, the J call TRBJ1-1; absent DNA, TCRdb's TRBD1 call cannot be checked. The CDR3 has 11 amino acids. Germline-derived CDR1 and CDR2 are SGHTS and YDEGEE.

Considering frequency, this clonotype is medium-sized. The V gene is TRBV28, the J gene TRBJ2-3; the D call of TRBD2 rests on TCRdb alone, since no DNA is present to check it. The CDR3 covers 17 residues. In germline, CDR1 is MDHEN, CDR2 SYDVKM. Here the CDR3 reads CASSVGSSGSRTDTQYF.

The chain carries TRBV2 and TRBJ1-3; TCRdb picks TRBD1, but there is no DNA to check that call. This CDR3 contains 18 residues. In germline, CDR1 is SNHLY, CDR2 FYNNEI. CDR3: CASSDTLTGTVSGNTIYF.

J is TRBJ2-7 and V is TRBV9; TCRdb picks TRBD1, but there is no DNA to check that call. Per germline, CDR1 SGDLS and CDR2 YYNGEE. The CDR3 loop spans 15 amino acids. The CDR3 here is CASSVGIGTTYEQYF. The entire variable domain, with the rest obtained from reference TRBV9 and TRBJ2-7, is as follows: DSGVTQTPKHLITATGQRVTLRCSPRSGDLSVYWYQQSLDQGLQFLIQYYNGEERAKGNILERFSAQQFPDLHSELNLSSLELGDSALYFCASSVGIGTTYEQYFGPGTRLTVT.